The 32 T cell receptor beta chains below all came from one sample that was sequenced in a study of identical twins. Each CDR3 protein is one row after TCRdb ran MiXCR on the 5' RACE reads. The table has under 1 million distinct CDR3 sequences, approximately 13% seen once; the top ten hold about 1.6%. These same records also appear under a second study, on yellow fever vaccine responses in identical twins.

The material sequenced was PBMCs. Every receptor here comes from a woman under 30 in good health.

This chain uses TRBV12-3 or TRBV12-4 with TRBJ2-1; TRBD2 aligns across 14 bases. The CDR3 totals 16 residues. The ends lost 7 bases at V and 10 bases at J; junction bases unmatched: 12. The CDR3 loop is CASTSRGTSGSLEQFF. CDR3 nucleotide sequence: TGTGCCAGCACATCGCGCGGGACTAGCGGGAGTCTAGAGCAGTTCTTC.

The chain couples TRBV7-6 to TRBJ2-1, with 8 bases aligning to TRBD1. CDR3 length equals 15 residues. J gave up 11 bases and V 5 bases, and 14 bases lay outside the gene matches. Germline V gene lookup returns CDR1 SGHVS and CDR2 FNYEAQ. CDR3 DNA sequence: TGTGCCAGCAGCCCTCGGACAGGGCCCGACTCTAAGCAGTTCTTC. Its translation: CASSPRTGPDSKQFF.

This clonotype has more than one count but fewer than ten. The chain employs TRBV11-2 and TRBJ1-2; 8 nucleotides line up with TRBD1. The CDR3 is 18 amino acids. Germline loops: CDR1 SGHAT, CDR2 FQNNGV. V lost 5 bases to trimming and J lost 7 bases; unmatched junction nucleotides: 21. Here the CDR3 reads CASSPRRTGISVGVGYTF. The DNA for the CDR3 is TGTGCCAGCAGCCCTCGGCGGACAGGGATATCCGTAGGGGTTGGCTACACCTTC.

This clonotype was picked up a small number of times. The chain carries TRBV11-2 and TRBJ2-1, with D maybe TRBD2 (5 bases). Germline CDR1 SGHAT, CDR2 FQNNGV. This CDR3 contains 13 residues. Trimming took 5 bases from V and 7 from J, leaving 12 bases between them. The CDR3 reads CASSTRTANEQFF. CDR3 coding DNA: TGTGCCAGCAGCACCCGGACTGCTAATGAGCAGTTCTTC.

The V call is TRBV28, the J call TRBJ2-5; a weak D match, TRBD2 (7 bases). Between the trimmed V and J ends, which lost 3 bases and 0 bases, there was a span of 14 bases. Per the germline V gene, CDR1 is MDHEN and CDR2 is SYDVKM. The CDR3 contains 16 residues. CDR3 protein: CASSFGGGGHQETQYF. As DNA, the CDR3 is TGTGCCAGCAGTTTTGGGGGCGGGGGCCACCAAGAGACCCAGTACTTC.

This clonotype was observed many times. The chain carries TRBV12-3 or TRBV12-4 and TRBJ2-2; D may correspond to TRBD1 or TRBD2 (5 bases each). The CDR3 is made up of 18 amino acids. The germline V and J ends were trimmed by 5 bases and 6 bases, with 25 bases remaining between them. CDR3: CASSGSGGTKTWAGELFF. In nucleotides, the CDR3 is TGTGCCAGCAGTGGGTCCGGTGGGACGAAGACTTGGGCCGGGGAGCTGTTTTTT.

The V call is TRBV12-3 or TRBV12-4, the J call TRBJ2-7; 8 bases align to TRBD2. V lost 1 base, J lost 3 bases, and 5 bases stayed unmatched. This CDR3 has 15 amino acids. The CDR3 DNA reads TGTGCCAGCAGTTTAGGTACGGGAGGGTACTACGAGCAGTACTTC. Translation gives CASSLGTGGYYEQYF.

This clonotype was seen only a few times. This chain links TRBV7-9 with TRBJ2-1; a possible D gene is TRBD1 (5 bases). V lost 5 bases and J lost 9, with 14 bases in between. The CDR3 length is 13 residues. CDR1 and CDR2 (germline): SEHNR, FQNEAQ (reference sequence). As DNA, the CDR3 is TGTGCCAGCAGCCCCGCCCCAGGGATTGAGCAGTTCTTC. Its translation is CASSPAPGIEQFF.

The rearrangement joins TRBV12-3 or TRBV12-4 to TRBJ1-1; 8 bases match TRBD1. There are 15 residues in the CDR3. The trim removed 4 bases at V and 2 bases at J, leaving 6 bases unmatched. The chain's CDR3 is CASSYQTGDNTEAFF. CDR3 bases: TGTGCCAGCAGTTACCAGACAGGGGATAACACTGAAGCTTTCTTT.

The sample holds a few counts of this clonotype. CDR3 nucleotides: TGCGCCAGCAGCCGGCAATTTCGGGGGCCCTCCTCCTACAATGAGCAGTTCTTC. It codes for CASSRQFRGPSSYNEQFF. This chain connects TRBV4-1 to TRBJ2-1; D possibly matches TRBD1 or TRBD2 (6 bases each). V lost 4 bases and J lost 0, with 19 bases in between. The V gene's germline CDR1 is MGHRA and CDR2 YSYEKL. The CDR3 covers 18 residues.

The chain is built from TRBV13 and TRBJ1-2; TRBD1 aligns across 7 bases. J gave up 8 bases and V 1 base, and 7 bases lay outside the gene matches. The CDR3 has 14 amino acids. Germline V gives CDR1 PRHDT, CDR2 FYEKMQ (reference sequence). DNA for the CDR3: TGTGCCAGCAGCTTAGAACAGGGGAACGAGGGCTACACCTTC. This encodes CASSLEQGNEGYTF.

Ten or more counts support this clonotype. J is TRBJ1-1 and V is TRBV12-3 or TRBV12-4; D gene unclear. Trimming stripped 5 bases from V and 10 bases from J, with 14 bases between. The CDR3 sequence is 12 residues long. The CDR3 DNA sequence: TGTGCCAGCAGTCCAGATGGGGAGGTAGCTTTCTTT. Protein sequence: CASSPDGEVAFF.

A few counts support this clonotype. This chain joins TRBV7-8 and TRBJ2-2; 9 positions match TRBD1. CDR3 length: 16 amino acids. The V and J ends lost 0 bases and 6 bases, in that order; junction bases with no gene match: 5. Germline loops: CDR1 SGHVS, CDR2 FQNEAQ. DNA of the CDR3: TGTGCCAGCAGCTTAGCGGGACAGGGCCTTTCCGGGGAGCTGTTTTTT. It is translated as CASSLAGQGLSGELFF.

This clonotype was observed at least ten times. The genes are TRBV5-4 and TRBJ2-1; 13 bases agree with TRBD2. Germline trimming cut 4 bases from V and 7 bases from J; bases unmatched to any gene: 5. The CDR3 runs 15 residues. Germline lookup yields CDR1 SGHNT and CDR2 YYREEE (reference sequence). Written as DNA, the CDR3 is TGTGCCAGCAGCCCGTGGACTAGCGGGAGAAATGAGCAGTTCTTC. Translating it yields CASSPWTSGRNEQFF.

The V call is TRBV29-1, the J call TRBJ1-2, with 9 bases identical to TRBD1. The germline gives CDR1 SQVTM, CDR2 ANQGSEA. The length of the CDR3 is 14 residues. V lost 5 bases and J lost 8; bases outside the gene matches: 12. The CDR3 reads CSVIRDRVAGGYTF. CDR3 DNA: TGCAGCGTTATCCGGGACAGGGTTGCCGGGGGCTACACCTTC.

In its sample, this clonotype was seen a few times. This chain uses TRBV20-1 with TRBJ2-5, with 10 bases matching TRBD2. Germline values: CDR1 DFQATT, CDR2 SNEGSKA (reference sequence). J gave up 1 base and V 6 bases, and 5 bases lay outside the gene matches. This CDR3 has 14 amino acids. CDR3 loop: CSAPLAGFQETQYF. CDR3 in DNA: TGCAGTGCCCCACTAGCGGGGTTCCAAGAGACCCAGTACTTC.

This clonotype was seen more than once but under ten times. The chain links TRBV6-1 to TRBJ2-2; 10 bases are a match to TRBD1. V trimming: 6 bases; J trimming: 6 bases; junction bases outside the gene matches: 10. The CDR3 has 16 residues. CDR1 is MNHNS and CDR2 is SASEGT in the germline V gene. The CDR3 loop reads CASSRDRGGGPGELFF. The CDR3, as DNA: TGTGCCAGCAGCCGGGACAGGGGTGGGGGTCCCGGGGAGCTGTTTTTT.

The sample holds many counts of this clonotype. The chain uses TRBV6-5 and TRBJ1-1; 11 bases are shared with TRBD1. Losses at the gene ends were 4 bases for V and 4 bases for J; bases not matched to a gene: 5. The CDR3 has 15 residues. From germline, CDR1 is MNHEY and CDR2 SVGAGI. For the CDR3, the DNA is TGTGCCAGCAGTTCCACCGGGACAGGGGGCACTGAAGCTTTCTTT. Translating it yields CASSSTGTGGTEAFF.

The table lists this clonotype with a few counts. The CDR3 region is CASSPAHRVDEQFF. CDR3 nucleotides: TGTGCCAGCAGCCCCGCGCACAGGGTTGATGAGCAGTTCTTC. The chain links TRBV3-1 to TRBJ2-1, with D perhaps matching TRBD1 (6 bases). The ends were cut back, 4 bases at V and 8 bases at J, with 15 bases in the middle. The V gene's germline CDR1 is LGHDT and CDR2 YNNKEL (reference sequence). The CDR3 has 14 amino acids.

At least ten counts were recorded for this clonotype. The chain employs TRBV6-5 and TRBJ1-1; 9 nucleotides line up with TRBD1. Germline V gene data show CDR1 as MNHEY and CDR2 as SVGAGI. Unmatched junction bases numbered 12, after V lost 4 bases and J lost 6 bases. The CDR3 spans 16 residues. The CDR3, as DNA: TGTGCCAGCAGTTCCGGGACAGGGAGGTTGTTTCCTGAAGCTTTCTTT. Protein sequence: CASSSGTGRLFPEAFF.

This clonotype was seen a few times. The DNA of the CDR3 is TGTGCCAGCAGCTTAGTAGGGACTAGCGGAATCACAGATACGCAGTATTTT. This codes for CASSLVGTSGITDTQYF. V is TRBV7-6 and J is TRBJ2-3; 11 bases agree with TRBD2. Losses at the gene ends were 1 base for V and 2 bases for J; bases not matched to a gene: 5. The CDR3 contains 17 residues. The germline CDR1 and CDR2 sequences are SGHVS and FNYEAQ. Drawing the rest from reference TRBV7-6 and TRBJ2-3, the complete variable domain is GAGVSQSPRYKVTKRGQDVALRCDPISGHVSLYWYRQALGQGPEFLTYFNYEAQQDKSGLPNDRFSAERPEGSISTLTIQRTEQRDSAMYRCASSLVGTSGITDTQYFGPGTRLTVL.

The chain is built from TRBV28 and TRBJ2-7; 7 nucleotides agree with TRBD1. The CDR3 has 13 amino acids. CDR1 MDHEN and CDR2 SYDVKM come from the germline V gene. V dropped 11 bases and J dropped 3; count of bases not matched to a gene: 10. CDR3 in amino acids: CAHRGRGIYEQYF. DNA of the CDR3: TGTGCCCACAGGGGCAGGGGGATCTACGAGCAGTACTTC. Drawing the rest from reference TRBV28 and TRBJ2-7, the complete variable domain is DVKVTQSSRYLVKRTGEKVFLECVQDMDHENMFWYRQDPGLGLRLIYFSYDVKMKEKGDIPEGYSVSREKKERFSLILESASTNQTSMYLCAHRGRGIYEQYFGPGTRLTVT.

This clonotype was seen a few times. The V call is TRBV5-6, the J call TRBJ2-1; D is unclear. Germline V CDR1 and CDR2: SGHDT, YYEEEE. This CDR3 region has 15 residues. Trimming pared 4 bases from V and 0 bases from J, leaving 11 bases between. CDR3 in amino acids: CASSLRMSSYNEQFF. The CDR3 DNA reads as TGTGCCAGCAGCCTCAGAATGAGCTCCTACAATGAGCAGTTCTTC.

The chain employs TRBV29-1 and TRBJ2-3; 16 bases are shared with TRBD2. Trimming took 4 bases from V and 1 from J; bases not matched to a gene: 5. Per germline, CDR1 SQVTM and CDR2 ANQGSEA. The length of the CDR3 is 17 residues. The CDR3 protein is CSVAGLAGGPRTDTQYF. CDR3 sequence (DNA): TGCAGCGTTGCGGGACTAGCGGGGGGGCCTCGCACAGATACGCAGTATTTT.

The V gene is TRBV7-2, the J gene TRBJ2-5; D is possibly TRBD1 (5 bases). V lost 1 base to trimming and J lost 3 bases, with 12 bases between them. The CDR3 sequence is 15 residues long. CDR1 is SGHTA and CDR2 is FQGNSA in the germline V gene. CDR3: CASSLVFGREETQYF. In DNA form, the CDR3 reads TGTGCCAGCAGCTTAGTGTTTGGCAGGGAAGAGACCCAGTACTTC.

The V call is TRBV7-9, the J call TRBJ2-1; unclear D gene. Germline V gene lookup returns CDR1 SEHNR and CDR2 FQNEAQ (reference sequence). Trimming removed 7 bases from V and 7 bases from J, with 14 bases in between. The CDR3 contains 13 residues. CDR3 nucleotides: TGTGCCAGCATCGACGGTGGGCAGAATGAGCAGTTCTTC. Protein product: CASIDGGQNEQFF.

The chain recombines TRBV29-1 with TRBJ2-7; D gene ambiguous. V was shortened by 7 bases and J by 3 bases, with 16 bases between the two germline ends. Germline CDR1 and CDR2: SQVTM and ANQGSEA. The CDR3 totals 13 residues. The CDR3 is CSAHGSNIYEQYF. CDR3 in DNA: TGCAGCGCCCACGGGTCGAACATCTACGAGCAGTACTTC.

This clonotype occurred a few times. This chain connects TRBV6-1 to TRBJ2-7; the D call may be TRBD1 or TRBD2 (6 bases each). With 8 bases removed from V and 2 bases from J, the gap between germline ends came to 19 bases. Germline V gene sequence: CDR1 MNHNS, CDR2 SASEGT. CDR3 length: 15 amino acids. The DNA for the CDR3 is TGTGCCAGCTTTTCGGGGGCAGCGTCGGCCTACGAGCAGTACTTC. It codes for CASFSGAASAYEQYF.

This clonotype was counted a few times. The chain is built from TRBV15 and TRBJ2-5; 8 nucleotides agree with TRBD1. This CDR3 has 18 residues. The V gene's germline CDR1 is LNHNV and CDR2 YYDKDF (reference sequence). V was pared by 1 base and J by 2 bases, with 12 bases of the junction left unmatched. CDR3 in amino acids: CATSRGGPQDRGQETQYF. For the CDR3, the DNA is TGTGCCACCAGCAGAGGGGGGCCCCAAGACAGGGGACAAGAGACCCAGTACTTC.

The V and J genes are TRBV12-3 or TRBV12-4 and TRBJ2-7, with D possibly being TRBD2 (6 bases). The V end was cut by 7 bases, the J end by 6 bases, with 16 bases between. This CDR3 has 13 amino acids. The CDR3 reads CASKPGGSREQYF. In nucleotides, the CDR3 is TGTGCCAGCAAACCCGGGGGATCGCGCGAGCAGTACTTC.

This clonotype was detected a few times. The DNA of the CDR3 is TGTGCCAGCAGCACCCGACAGACCTACGAGCAGTACGTC. The encoded protein is CASSTRQTYEQYV. The V call is TRBV7-8, the J call TRBJ2-7; tentatively, D is TRBD1 (5 bases). The ends were cut back, 5 bases at V and 2 bases at J, with 10 bases in the middle. Germline CDR1 reads SGHVS; CDR2 reads FQNEAQ. This CDR3 region has 13 residues.

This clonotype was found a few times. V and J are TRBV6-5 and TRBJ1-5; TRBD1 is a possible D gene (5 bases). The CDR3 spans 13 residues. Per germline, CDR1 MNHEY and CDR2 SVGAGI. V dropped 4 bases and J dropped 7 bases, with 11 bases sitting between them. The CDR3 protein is CASSFREGQPQHF. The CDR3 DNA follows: TGTGCCAGCAGTTTCAGGGAAGGCCAGCCCCAGCATTTT.